The T cell receptor (beta chain) described here comes from a study of blood T cell repertoires in COVID-19. This clone was recorded once. The V gene lost 2 bases and the J gene lost 5 bases, with 22 bases spanning the gap. Germline V gene data show CDR1 as SGHNT and CDR2 as YYREEE (reference sequence). The CDR3 totals 17 residues. Here immunoSEQ multiplex PCR was the method, and the copy in TCRdb shows in-frame clones only, minus some. The repertoire consists of 200,000 to 250,000 clones, with about 80% occurring once and the leading ten covering approximately 1.9%. V gene TRBV5-4 combines with J gene TRBJ1-2, with D perhaps matching TRBD1 (6 bases). Material: peripheral blood. The clonotype was recovered from a woman at least 80 years old with acute or convalescent COVID-19. CDR3 in DNA: TGTGCCAGCAGCTTCTCCTTCTCGGATGGCAGGGGATATGGCTACACCTTC. Protein product: CASSFSFSDGRGYGYTF.